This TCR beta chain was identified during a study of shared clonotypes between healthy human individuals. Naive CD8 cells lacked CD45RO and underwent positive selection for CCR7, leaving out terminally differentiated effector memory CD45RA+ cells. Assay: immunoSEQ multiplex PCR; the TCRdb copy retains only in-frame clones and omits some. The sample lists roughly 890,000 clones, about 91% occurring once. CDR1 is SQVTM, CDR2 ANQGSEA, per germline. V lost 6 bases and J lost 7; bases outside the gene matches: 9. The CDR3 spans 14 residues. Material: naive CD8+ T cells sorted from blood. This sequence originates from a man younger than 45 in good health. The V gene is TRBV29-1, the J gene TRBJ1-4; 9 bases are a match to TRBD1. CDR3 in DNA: TGCAGCGTGAAGGCACAGGGGGCCTTTGAAAAACTGTTTTTT. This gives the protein CSVKAQGAFEKLFF.